Given below is one T cell receptor beta chain in context. The data are from a study of CD8 T cells in Susac syndrome. CD8+ and CD4+ T cells from blood underwent TCR beta sequencing, which was carried out in a high-throughput format. RNA amounts of about 0.5 to 1 ug underwent reverse transcription with random hexamers. Amplification of TCR beta CDR3 by immunoSEQ multiplex PCR spanned 54 Vbeta and 13 Jbeta. In TCRdb, the immunoSEQ multiplex PCR reads were re-called with MiXCR into one record per CDR3 protein. The data hold around 200,000 distinct CDR3 sequences, with approximately 96% observed a single time. Germline trimming cut 7 bases from V and 4 bases from J; bases unmatched to any gene: 7. The CDR3 is 14 amino acids.

The sequence was collected from a human donor with multiple sclerosis. The chain has TRBV12-3 or TRBV12-4 and TRBJ2-1, with 7 bases fitting TRBD1. Specimen: CD4+ T cells from PBMCs. CDR3 bases: TGTGCCAGCACCTCGACAGGGCGTTACAATGAGCAGTTCTTC. This encodes CASTSTGRYNEQFF.